The 6 T cell receptor beta chains given below trace back to one sample, sequenced in a study of regulatory T cells in long-lasting Graves disease. The time point denotes: persistent/refractory GD, antithyroid drugs over 5 years with positive TRAb. Making the TCR library involved RNA that had been extracted from PBMCs. Relying on iRepertoire HTBI primers and Arm-PCR of CDR3 regions, the team built TCR beta libraries. One entry per CDR3 protein, called by TCRdb with MiXCR from the multiplex PCR reads. The profile covers 650,000 to 850,000 distinct CDR3 sequences, with around 30% appearing a single time and around 42% taken by the ten largest. The material was peripheral blood mononuclear cells (PBMCs), obtained when the disease was refractory, from a patient treated with antithyroid drugs. The receptors were gathered from a female donor with Graves disease.

The chain links TRBV6-1 to TRBJ1-2; no firm D call. CDR3 length: 15 residues. Deletions cut 0 bases from V and 4 bases from J, with 12 bases between. Per germline, CDR1 MNHNS and CDR2 SASEGT. Here the CDR3 DNA reads TGTGCCAGCAGTGAAGCCTCCATCCGCCCCTATGGCTACACCTTC. Translation: CASSEASIRPYGYTF.

As to this clonotype: A read error is possible here, since a much larger clone lies one base away. This rearrangement joins TRBV28 to TRBJ1-1, with D unclear. The CDR3 sequence is 15 residues long. Germline V lookup: CDR1 MDHEN, CDR2 SYDVKM. Trimming cost V 5 bases and J 2 bases, with 15 bases left between them. The CDR3 region has the DNA TGTGCCAGCAGTAAACTCCGGGGTTCCAACACTGAAGCTTTCTTT. It yields the protein CASSKLRGSNTEAFF.

This clonotype is a singleton in its sample. J is TRBJ2-7 and V is TRBV3-1, with D perhaps TRBD2 (6 bases). The CDR3 is made up of 14 amino acids. Germline CDR1 reads LGHDT; CDR2 reads YNNKEL (reference sequence). The V end was cut by 0 bases, the J end by 4 bases, with 10 bases between. The CDR3 loop is CASSQEFREYEQYF. The CDR3 coding sequence is TGTGCCAGCAGCCAAGAATTTCGGGAGTACGAGCAGTACTTC.

The V call is TRBV29-1, the J call TRBJ1-5, with TRBD1 matching over 9 bases. CDR1 and CDR2 from the germline V gene are SQVTM and ANQGSEA. This CDR3 contains 16 residues. CDR3 sequence (DNA): TGCAGAGCCGGGACAGGGTCCCCTTATAGCAATCAGCCCCAGCATTTT. The encoded protein is CRAGTGSPYSNQPQHF.

CDR3: CASSLAASPNEKLFF. The CDR3 coding sequence is TGTGCCAGCAGCTTAGCTGCGTCTCCTAATGAAAAACTGTTTTTT. This chain joins TRBV11-2 and TRBJ1-4; D remains ambiguous. Deletions cut 1 base from V and 3 bases from J, with 9 bases between. Germline V CDR1 and CDR2: SGHAT, FQNNGV. There are 15 residues in the CDR3.

CDR3 region: CASSYSESAYEQYF. CDR3 sequence (DNA): TGTGCCAGCAGTTACTCGGAATCAGCCTACGAGCAGTACTTC. V and J are TRBV6-6 and TRBJ2-7; no clear D. The CDR3 length is 14 residues. Looked up from germline, CDR1 is MNHNY and CDR2 is SVGAGI (reference sequence). V was cut by 0 bases and J by 2 bases, with 8 bases left in between.